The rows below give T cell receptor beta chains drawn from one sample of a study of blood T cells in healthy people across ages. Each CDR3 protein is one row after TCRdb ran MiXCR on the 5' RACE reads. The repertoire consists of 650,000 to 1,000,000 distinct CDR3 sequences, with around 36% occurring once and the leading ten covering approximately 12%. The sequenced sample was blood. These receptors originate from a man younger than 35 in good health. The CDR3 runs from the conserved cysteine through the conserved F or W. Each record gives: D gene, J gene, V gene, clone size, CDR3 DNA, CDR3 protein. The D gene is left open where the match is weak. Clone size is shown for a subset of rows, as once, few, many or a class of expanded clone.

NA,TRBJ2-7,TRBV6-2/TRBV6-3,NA,TGTGCCAGCAGTTCCCCGCTAACCTACGAGCAGTACTTC,CASSSPLTYEQYF
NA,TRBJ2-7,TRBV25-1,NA,TGTGCCAGCAGTGACAGAATGGGAAAGGGGGACAATGAGCAGTACTTC,CASSDRMGKGDNEQYF
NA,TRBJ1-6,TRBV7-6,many,TGTGCCAGCAGCTTAAGTACAGCTAATTCACCCCTCCACTTT,CASSLSTANSPLHF
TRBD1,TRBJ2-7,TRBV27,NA,TGTGCCAGCAGTTGGGACAGCATGGGCTCCTACGAGCAGTACTTC,CASSWDSMGSYEQYF
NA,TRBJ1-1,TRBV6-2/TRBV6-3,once,TGTGCCAGCAGTTTTACAGTTCTTTGGGACACTGAAGCTTTCTTT,CASSFTVLWDTEAFF
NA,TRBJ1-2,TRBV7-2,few,TGTGCCAGCAGCGAAAGGACCGTAGGCTACACCTTC,CASSERTVGYTF
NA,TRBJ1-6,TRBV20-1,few,TGCAGTGCTAGGGGACCAAGTAATTCACCCCTCCACTTT,CSARGPSNSPLHF
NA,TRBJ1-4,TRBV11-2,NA,TGTGCCAGCAGATGGGTCCTACCCGGTGAAAAACTGTTTTTT,CASRWVLPGEKLFF
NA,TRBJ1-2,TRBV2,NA,TGTGCCACTGGGACAAGCGGCGGCTACACCTTC,CATGTSGGYTF
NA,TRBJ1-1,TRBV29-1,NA,TGCAGCGTTGGTGCACAGGGAGTTTTGAACACTGAAGCTTTCTTT,CSVGAQGVLNTEAFF
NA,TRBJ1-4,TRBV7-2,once,TGTGCCAGCAGCTTAGATTGGGGTAGTGAAAAACTGTTTTTT,CASSLDWGSEKLFF
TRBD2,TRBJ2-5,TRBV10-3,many,TGTGCCACTAGGACTAGCGGGCCTACCCCAGCCCAAGAGACCCAGTACTTC,CATRTSGPTPAQETQYF
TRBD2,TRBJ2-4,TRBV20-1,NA,TGCAGTGCGATTACTAGCGGAACCAAAAACATTCAGTACTTC,CSAITSGTKNIQYF
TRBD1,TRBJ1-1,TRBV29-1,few,TGCAGCGGCGGTCCTACAGGGGGAGAGATCACTGAAGCTTTCTTT,CSGGPTGGEITEAFF
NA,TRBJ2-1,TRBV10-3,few,TGTGCCATCAGTGGGGGCCCGCAAGGCCGGACCTACAATGAGCAGTTCTTC,CAISGGPQGRTYNEQFF
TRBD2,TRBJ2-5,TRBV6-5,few,TGTGCCAGCAGCAGGACTAGCGGTGGGAAGACCCAGTACTTC,CASSRTSGGKTQYF
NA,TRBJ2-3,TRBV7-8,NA,TGTGCCAGCAGACTCGACTACTCGACAGATACGCAGTATTTT,CASRLDYSTDTQYF
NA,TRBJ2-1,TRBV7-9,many,TGTGCCAGCAGCTTAGAGGCAGGGAAGCAGTTCTTC,CASSLEAGKQFF
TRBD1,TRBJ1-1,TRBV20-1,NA,TGCAGTGTCGCAGGGGGCGCCACTGAAGCTTTCTTT,CSVAGGATEAFF
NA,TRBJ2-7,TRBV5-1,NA,TGCGCCAGCAGCTTGGACGCTTTGACCGAGCAGTACTTC,CASSLDALTEQYF
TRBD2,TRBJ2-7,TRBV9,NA,TGTGCCAGCAGCGTAGATAGCGGGGGCCCTACCTACGAGCAGTACTTC,CASSVDSGGPTYEQYF
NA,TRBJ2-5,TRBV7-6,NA,TGTGCCAGCAGCTTAGCGTTGTCCGAGACCCAGTACTTC,CASSLALSETQYF
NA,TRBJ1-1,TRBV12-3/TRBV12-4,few,TGTGCCAGCAGTTTATTTGGCGGGGAGAACACTGAAGCTTTCTTT,CASSLFGGENTEAFF
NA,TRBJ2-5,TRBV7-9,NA,TGTGCCAGCAGCTTAGAGGCAGGGAAGCAGTACTTC,CASSLEAGKQYF
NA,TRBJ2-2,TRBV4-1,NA,TGCGCCAGCAGCCAGAGGGGGGGGTTTGGGGAGCTGTTTTTT,CASSQRGGFGELFF
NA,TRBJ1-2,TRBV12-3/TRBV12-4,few,TGTGCCAGCAGTTTAGCCTGGGAGCACCTCTATGGCTACACCTTC,CASSLAWEHLYGYTF
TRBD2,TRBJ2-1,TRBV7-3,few,TGTGCCAGCAGCCCCATGGGGCTAGCGGTTAACAATGAGCAGTTCTTC,CASSPMGLAVNNEQFF
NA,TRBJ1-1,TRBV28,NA,TGTGCCAGCAGTTTACACACCGACAACACTGAAGCTTTCTTT,CASSLHTDNTEAFF
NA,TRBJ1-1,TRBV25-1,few,TGTGCCAGCAGTGCTACGCGGGACACTGAAGCTTTCTTT,CASSATRDTEAFF
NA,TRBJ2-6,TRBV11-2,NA,TGTGCCAGCAGCTTAAACCGTGTCGGCTCTGGGGCCAACGTCCTGACTTTC,CASSLNRVGSGANVLTF
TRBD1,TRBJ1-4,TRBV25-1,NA,TGTGCCAGCAGTCTAACAGGGGGCGAGTTCAAAAAACTGTTTTTT,CASSLTGGEFKKLFF
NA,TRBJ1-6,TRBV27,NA,TGTGCCAGCATGAGGGTTTCCTATAATTCACCCCTCCACTTT,CASMRVSYNSPLHF
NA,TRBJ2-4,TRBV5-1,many,TGCGCCAGCAGCTCTTCAGGGGCCGGCAAAAACATTCAGTACTTC,CASSSSGAGKNIQYF
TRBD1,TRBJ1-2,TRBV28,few,TGTGCCAGCAGTTTGGACAGGGTGGGCGATGGCTACACCTTC,CASSLDRVGDGYTF
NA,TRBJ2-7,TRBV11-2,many,TGTGCCAGCAGCTTAGAGCGGCACCCTTCCTACGAGCAGTACTTC,CASSLERHPSYEQYF
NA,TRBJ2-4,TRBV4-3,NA,TGCGCCAGCAGCCAAGACCAGGGGACCAAAAACATTCAGTACTTC,CASSQDQGTKNIQYF
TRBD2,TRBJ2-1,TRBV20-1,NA,TGCAGTGCTAGACGGCTAGCGGGGAACTACAATGAGCAGTTCTTC,CSARRLAGNYNEQFF
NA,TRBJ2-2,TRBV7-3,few,TGTGCCAGCAGCCCTCTTAGGGGGAGCGGGGAGCTGTTTTTT,CASSPLRGSGELFF
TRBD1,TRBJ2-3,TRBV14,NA,TGTGCCAGCAGACGGACAGGGTACCCAGATACGCAGTATTTT,CASRRTGYPDTQYF
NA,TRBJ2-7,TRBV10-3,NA,TGTGCCATCAGTGAAGGACTCATCCGATACAATGAGCAGTACTTC,CAISEGLIRYNEQYF
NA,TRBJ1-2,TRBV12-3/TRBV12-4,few,TGTGCCAGCAGTTTCGGAGGGAGTTTAGGGTATGGCTACACCTTC,CASSFGGSLGYGYTF
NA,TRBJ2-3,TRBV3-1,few,TGTGCCAGCAGCCCCGACACGGGACCAGATACGCAGTATTTT,CASSPDTGPDTQYF
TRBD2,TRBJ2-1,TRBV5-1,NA,TGCGCCAGCCATTTAGCGGGGGCCAACGGTGAGCAGTTCTTC,CASHLAGANGEQFF
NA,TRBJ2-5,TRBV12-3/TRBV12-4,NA,TGTGCCAGCAACCCGGGACTCTACCAAGAGACCCAGTACTTC,CASNPGLYQETQYF
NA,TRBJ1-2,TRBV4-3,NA,TGCGCCAGCAGCCAAGTCCGCGACAGCAATAAAAACTATGGCTACACCTTC,CASSQVRDSNKNYGYTF
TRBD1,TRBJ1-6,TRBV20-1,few,TGCAGTGCCTCTCGTCCGACAGGGGGGAATTCACCCCTCCACTTT,CSASRPTGGNSPLHF
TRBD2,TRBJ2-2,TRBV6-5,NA,TGTGCCAGCAGTTACAGGGCGGGGGGGCTGTCCGGGGAGCTGTTTTTT,CASSYRAGGLSGELFF
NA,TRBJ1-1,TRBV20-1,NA,TGCAGTGCTAGAGAGACAGGCAACACTGAAGCTTTCTTT,CSARETGNTEAFF
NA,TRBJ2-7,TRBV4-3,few,TGCGCCAGCAGCCACTCTTTGGGGAGCACCTACAATGAGCAGTACTTC,CASSHSLGSTYNEQYF
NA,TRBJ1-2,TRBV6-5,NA,TGTGCCAGCAGTCCCCGGACGGACTACTATGGCTACACCTTC,CASSPRTDYYGYTF
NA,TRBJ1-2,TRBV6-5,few,TGTGCCAGCAGTTACTCGAAGACAGTTGGAGGCTACACCTTC,CASSYSKTVGGYTF
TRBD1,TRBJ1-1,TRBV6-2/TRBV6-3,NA,TGTGCCAGCAGTTACGGGACAGGGGGCTTGAACACTGAAGCTTTCTTT,CASSYGTGGLNTEAFF
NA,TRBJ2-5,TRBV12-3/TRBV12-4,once,TGTGCCAGCAGTTTACGACGAGGCCACTCCTACAATGAGCAGTACTTC,CASSLRRGHSYNEQYF
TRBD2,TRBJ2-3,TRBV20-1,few,TGCAGTGGGGTGGGAGGGTTGGCAGATACGCAGTATTTT,CSGVGGLADTQYF
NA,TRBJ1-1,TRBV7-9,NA,TGTGCCAGCTCGACGACGGGGAACACTGGAGCTTTCTTT,CASSTTGNTGAFF